The 7 T cell receptor beta chains given below trace back to one sample, sequenced in a study of T cells in Graves' hyperthyroidism and ophthalmopathy (dated by TCRdb to the late 2010s). Libraries were prepared through multiplex PCR. The listed sequencing device is Illumina HiSeq 2000. The TCR beta CDR3 regions were amplified from RNA transcripts. The first round of RT-PCR for the TCR CDR3 was performed with the HTBI primer set and the Qiagen OneStep RT-PCR kit. The raw public reads went through TCRdb reprocessing: fastp at Q25, MiXCR clone calling, in-frame beta chains kept. Records with the same CDR3 protein are collapsed into one entry carrying the most frequent genes and DNA. Across this sample there are around 700,000 distinct CDR3 sequences, with around 20% seen only once. 15% to 20% of the sample goes to the ten largest clones. The sample comprised blood. Receptors were obtained from a woman between 45 and 60 years old with Graves' hyperthyroidism that later progressed to Graves' ophthalmopathy.

The chain employs TRBV19 and TRBJ1-2; 7 bases are a match to TRBD1. Per the germline V gene, CDR1 is LNHDA and CDR2 is SQIVND (reference sequence). V lost 7 bases to trimming and J lost 5 bases; unmatched junction nucleotides: 7. The CDR3 is 13 residues long. This CDR3 reads CASNDRVSYGYTF. Here the CDR3 DNA reads TGTGCCAGTAATGACAGGGTTTCTTATGGCTACACCTTC.

The V and J genes are TRBV6-2 or TRBV6-3 and TRBJ1-1; TRBD1 matches 7 bases. Germline CDR1 is MNHEY and CDR2 is SVGEGT. This CDR3 spans 15 amino acids. The ends lost 0 bases at V and 2 bases at J; junction bases unmatched: 3. The CDR3, as DNA: TGTGCCAGCAGTTACTCGACAGGGCAAAACACTGAAGCTTTCTTT. As protein: CASSYSTGQNTEAFF.

This clonotype has a count of ten or more. The chain has TRBV12-3 or TRBV12-4 and TRBJ2-7; weak D call: TRBD1 (5 bases). Trimming removed 3 bases from V and 7 bases from J, with 16 bases in between. CDR3 length: 14 residues. CDR3 coding DNA: TGTGCCAGCAGTTTCAGGGTCCCGATAGAAGAGCAGTACTTC. Translation: CASSFRVPIEEQYF.

This clonotype has a single count. This may be a read error, as it is one base from a much larger clone. The V and J genes are TRBV20-1 and TRBJ2-3; D possibly corresponds to TRBD1 (6 bases). Germline CDR1 and CDR2: DFQATT and SNEGSKA (reference sequence). The CDR3 has 16 amino acids. The CDR3 region is CSARDPQGVRTDMQYF. The CDR3 DNA reads TGCAGTGCTAGAGACCCACAGGGAGTGAGGACAGATATGCAGTATTTT.

This clonotype was seen a few times. The chain combines TRBV20-1 with TRBJ1-6; tentative D call: TRBD1 (6 bases). There are 13 residues in the CDR3. CDR1 and CDR2 from the germline V gene are DFQATT and SNEGSKA (reference sequence). CDR3 DNA: TGCAGCGCCTTACTGGAGGGGGATTCACCCCTCCACTTT. Residues: CSALLEGDSPLHF.

This clonotype turned up a few times. V is TRBV20-1 and J is TRBJ1-1; no clear D. The length of the CDR3 is 11 residues. V gave up 3 bases and J gave up 6 bases, with 8 bases separating them. Germline CDR1 reads DFQATT; CDR2 reads SNEGSKA (reference sequence). CDR3 nucleotide sequence: TGCAGTGCTAGTGGGTTTCCTGAAGCTTTCTTT. It encodes CSASGFPEAFF.

In its sample, this clonotype was seen many times. J is TRBJ2-7 and V is TRBV5-5; TRBD1 matches 7 bases. The V gene end was trimmed by 3 bases and the J gene end by 4 bases; junction bases not matched to a gene: 1. CDR1 is SGHKS and CDR2 is YYEKEE in the germline V gene (reference sequence). The CDR3 runs 12 residues. CDR3 bases: TGTGCCAGCAGCTGGGGACAGTACGAGCAGTACTTC. Protein sequence: CASSWGQYEQYF.